This TCR beta chain was sequenced for a study of cytomegalovirus exposure and HLA in healthy donors. This CDR3 has 12 residues. V lost 0 bases and J lost 8; bases outside the gene matches: 1. The germline CDR1 and CDR2 sequences are SGHDT and YYEEEE. Details on this clone: Antigen: not known.

60 Vbeta and 13 Jbeta primers were used in PCR. Produced via immunoSEQ multiplex PCR; TCRdb's table is partial and in-frame only. The sample lists roughly 200,000 clones, approximately 82% seen once, with 0.6% to 0.7% in the top ten. Overall study results and limits: CMV serostatus was the only recorded immune exposure for donors. The likely explanation for a cluster of highly shared sequence variants was sequencing artifact.

The origin of this receptor is a man aged 18-30 years in good health and CMV-seronegative. The chain uses TRBV5-6 and TRBJ1-1, with 7 bases lining up with TRBD1. The sequenced sample consisted of PBMCs. The CDR3 loop is CASSLGDSEAFF. The CDR3 nucleotides read TGTGCCAGCAGCTTGGGGGACAGCGAAGCTTTCTTT.